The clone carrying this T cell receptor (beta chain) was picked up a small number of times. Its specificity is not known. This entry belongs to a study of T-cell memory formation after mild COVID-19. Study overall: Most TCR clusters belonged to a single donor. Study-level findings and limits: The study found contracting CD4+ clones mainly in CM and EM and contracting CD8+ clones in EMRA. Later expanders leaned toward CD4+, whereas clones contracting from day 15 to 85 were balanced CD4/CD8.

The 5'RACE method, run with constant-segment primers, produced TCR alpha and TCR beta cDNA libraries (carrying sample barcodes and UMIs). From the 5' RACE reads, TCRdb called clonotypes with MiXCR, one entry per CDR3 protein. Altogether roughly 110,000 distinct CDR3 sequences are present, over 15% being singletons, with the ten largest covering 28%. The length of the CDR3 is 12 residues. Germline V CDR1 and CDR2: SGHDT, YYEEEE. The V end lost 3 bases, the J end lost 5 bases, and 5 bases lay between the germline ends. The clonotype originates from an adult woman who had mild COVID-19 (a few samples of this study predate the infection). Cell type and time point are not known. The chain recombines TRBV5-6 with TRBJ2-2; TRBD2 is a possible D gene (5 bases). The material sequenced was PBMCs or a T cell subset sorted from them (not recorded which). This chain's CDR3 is CASSSGTGELFF. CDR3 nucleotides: TGTGCCAGCAGCTCGGGGACCGGGGAGCTGTTTTTT. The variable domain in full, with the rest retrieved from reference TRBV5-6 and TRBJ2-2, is DAGVTQSPTHLIKTRGQQVTLRCSPKSGHDTVSWYQQALGQGPQFIFQYYEEEERQRGNFPDRFSGHQFPNYSSELNVNALLLGDSALYLCASSSGTGELFFGEGSRLTVL.